This entry features one TCR beta chain sequence. The CDR3 loop spans 14 amino acids. The V gene's germline CDR1 is WNHNN and CDR2 SYGVQD (reference sequence). V was pared by 0 bases and J by 3 bases, with 8 bases between. TCRdb re-called the 5' RACE reads through MiXCR, storing one row per CDR3 protein. The sample shows hundreds of thousands of distinct CDR3 sequences, 15% to 20% of them seen only once. This sample is drawn from a study of identical twins. The data also belong to a second study, concerning T cells expressing NK-cell markers.

Sequenced input: PBMCs. The gene calls are TRBV10-1 and TRBJ2-5; tentatively, D is TRBD2 (5 bases). This TCR was recovered from a woman aged 18-29 years in good health. CDR3 DNA: TGCGCCAGCAGTGAGTCGTTACTAGAAGAGACCCAGTACTTC. Encoded protein: CASSESLLEETQYF.